The rows below give T cell receptor beta chains drawn from one sample of a study of blood T cell repertoires in COVID-19. The assay was immunoSEQ multiplex PCR, and TCRdb's table has in-frame clones only and misses some. The table includes roughly 180,000 clones, roughly 85% detected once. Sequencing was performed on peripheral blood. The receptors stem from a woman between 55 and 75 years old with acute or convalescent COVID-19. The conserved cysteine and the conserved F or W are not part of the CDR3 here. Not all rows give a size; the values are once, few, many and, for expanded clones, a class.

clone_size v_call cdr3_aa
few TRBV28 ASSLPGQGRDLGYGYT
. TRBV5-1 ASKPSSGLSNTEAF
once TRBV3-1/TRBV3-2 ASSRRVASGNTGELF
. TRBV24-1 ATSDELSGKLF
. TRBV12-5 ASGLEGASSGYT
. TRBV2 ASSGRTSGSNEQF
. TRBV7-9 ASSLASGRTGANVLT
. TRBV5-4 ASSLVEGGNYGYT
. TRBV6-5 ASKERGPDSPLH
. TRBV28 ASISNTGELF
. TRBV9 ASSVAPTSRDNEQF
. TRBV28 ASSLRAEVEQY
. TRBV27 ASSSSILAYEQY
. TRBV3-1/TRBV3-2 ASSQIYRTGNSYGYT
once TRBV13 ASSLLFAGGGNEQF
few TRBV9 ASSVDLGRGYEQY
. TRBV3-1/TRBV3-2 ASSQDVAAFSNEQF
. TRBV2 ASRSGQETNEKLF
once TRBV10-3 AISESIFRHTEAF
. TRBV4-1 ASSQWGGGREIYNEQF
. TRBV2 ASTGTGGMNTEAF
. TRBV28 ASSPTGVHTDTQY
. TRBV6-5 ASSRGISGNTIY
. TRBV19 RRVGESYEQY
. TRBV19 ASSYHTEAF
. TRBV11-2 ASSLRGLPNTEAF
. TRBV30 AWTGGNDGELF
. TRBV7-9 ASSIQGQGHGYT
few TRBV7-8 ASSPDTYGYT
. TRBV5-1 ASSLASGRTGELF
. TRBV5-1 ASSPITSTGVASTEAF
. TRBV28 ASSFVLPGGEKLF
. TRBV5-1 ASSAGTSGVVEQF
. TRBV9 ASSTRGDSAYNEQF
. TRBV29-1 SVQGATGNTIY
. TRBV3-1/TRBV3-2 ASSQVTGTGDGYT
. TRBV6-1 ASSEMGGPGGELF
. TRBV6-5 ASSPVRSGNTIY
. TRBV30 AWSTGVGYT
. TRBV2 ASSELGTGDSPLH
. TRBV19 ASSRPGTGAYGYT
. TRBV28 ASSFGSTGGETQY
. TRBV28 ASSLDRVNTEAF